The 9 T cell receptor beta chains below come from one sample, sequenced in a study of beta chain features in type 1 diabetes. Every isolated RNA sample was fully reverse transcribed, so sequencing captured expressed TCRB transcripts. Sequenced by immunoSEQ multiplex PCR; TCRdb stores in-frame clones only, minus some. The sample records hundreds of thousands of clones, about 29% being singletons. Material for sequencing was naive CD4+ T cells from blood. The receptor source for this set is a man aged 18 to 30 in good health.

The genes are TRBV7-9 and TRBJ2-4; 9 nucleotides match TRBD1. J was trimmed by 6 bases and V by 1 base; bases with no gene match: 7. CDR3 length: 16 residues. In germline, CDR1 is SEHNR, CDR2 FQNEAQ (reference sequence). The CDR3 sequence is CASSLGRDRDSNIQYF. CDR3 nucleotides: TGTGCCAGCAGCTTAGGGCGGGACAGGGACTCAAACATTCAGTACTTC.

The table lists this clone with a few counts. The CDR3 protein is CASSTQVSYEQYF. As DNA, the CDR3 is TGTGCCAGCAGTACACAGGTCTCCTACGAGCAGTACTTC. This chain joins TRBV6-5 and TRBJ2-7, with a weak D call TRBD1 (5 bases). CDR1 MNHEY and CDR2 SVGAGI come from the germline V gene. This CDR3 is built from 13 residues. V was pared by 5 bases and J by 0 bases, with 8 bases between.

This clone was seen a few times. This rearrangement joins TRBV4-1 to TRBJ2-7; D is ambiguous. Trimming took off 3 bases at V and 3 bases at J, with 18 bases between the two ends. There are 16 residues in the CDR3. Germline V lookup: CDR1 MGHRA, CDR2 YSYEKL. CDR3 in amino acids: CASSHGPARRGYEQYF. The CDR3 nucleotides read TGCGCCAGCAGCCACGGGCCCGCCAGGCGCGGCTACGAGCAGTACTTC.

The V gene is TRBV7-2, the J gene TRBJ1-5, with no clear D. V was shortened by 0 bases and J by 1 base, with 4 bases between the two germline ends. The CDR3 has 14 amino acids. The germline V gene has CDR1 SGHTA and CDR2 FQGNSA. CDR3 in amino acids: CASSLALSNQPQHF. In DNA form, the CDR3 reads TGTGCCAGCAGCTTAGCACTCAGCAATCAGCCCCAGCATTTT.

This clone has more than one count but fewer than ten. In the same sample, other DNA sequences code for this CDR3. This chain's CDR3 is CSVSGGQETQYF. The CDR3 region has the DNA TGCAGCGTCTCAGGGGGTCAAGAGACCCAGTACTTC. The rearrangement joins TRBV29-1 to TRBJ2-5, with 7 bases fitting TRBD1. Per germline, CDR1 SQVTM and CDR2 ANQGSEA. This CDR3 has 12 amino acids. The V and J ends lost 6 bases and 2 bases, in that order; junction bases with no gene match: 3.

This clone was seen more than once but under ten times. V usage is TRBV4-3 and J usage is TRBJ2-5; D perhaps matches TRBD2 (5 bases). CDR1 and CDR2 from the germline V gene are LGHNA and YSLEER. With 0 bases removed from V and 8 bases from J, the gap between germline ends came to 10 bases. This CDR3 is built from 13 residues. The CDR3 nucleotides read TGCGCCAGCAGCCAAGATCGGGGAGATACCCAGTACTTC. Protein product: CASSQDRGDTQYF.

The gene calls are TRBV2 and TRBJ2-7; no definite D call. Trimming removed 5 bases at V and 3 bases at J, with 8 bases between. The germline gives CDR1 SNHLY, CDR2 FYNNEI. This CDR3 spans 12 amino acids. CDR3 in amino acids: CASSTEDYEQYF. The CDR3 DNA follows: TGTGCCAGCAGTACAGAAGACTACGAGCAGTACTTC.

This clone was seen only a few times. The CDR3 loop reads CASSYSKHTEAFF. CDR3 nucleotide sequence: TGTGCCAGCAGTTACTCGAAGCACACTGAAGCTTTCTTT. The chain recombines TRBV6-5 with TRBJ1-1; the D is unclear. CDR3 size: 13 residues. Germline V gives CDR1 MNHEY, CDR2 SVGAGI. The germline V and J ends were trimmed by 0 bases and 3 bases, with 5 bases remaining between them.

The gene calls are TRBV4-2 and TRBJ2-5; D perhaps matches TRBD1 (5 bases). The V end was cut by 2 bases, the J end by 3 bases, with 7 bases between. The CDR3 covers 13 residues. Germline CDR1 LGHNA, CDR2 YNFKEQ. CDR3 DNA sequence: TGTGCCAGCAGCCAAAACAGGAAAGAGACCCAGTACTTC. Protein product: CASSQNRKETQYF.